The rows below give T cell receptor beta chains drawn from one sample of a study of blood T cell repertoires in COVID-19. Sequenced by immunoSEQ multiplex PCR; TCRdb stores in-frame clones only, minus some. The sample includes about 76,000 clones, 80% to 90% seen only once; the top ten take 5% to 6.5%. What was sequenced was peripheral blood. These TCRs come from a man aged 45-65 years with active COVID-19. Both conserved end residues are part of each CDR3. Part of the rows lack a size; the others show once, few, many or a class for expanded clones.

J gene | V gene | clone size | CDR3 protein
TRBJ2-5 | TRBV10-3 | NA | CAISDPSGGAQETQYF
TRBJ1-3 | TRBV14 | NA | CASSQGTGGGNTIYF
TRBJ1-5 | TRBV5-8 | NA | CASRTQGVWNQPQHF
TRBJ1-2 | TRBV28 | NA | CASGTGGYGYTF
TRBJ2-5 | TRBV5-8 | few | CASSRGGGYETQYF
TRBJ2-2 | TRBV21-1 | NA | CASRKNKGQGKDTGELFF
TRBJ1-3 | TRBV7-6 | NA | CASSSDLVSGNTIYF
TRBJ1-4 | TRBV7-9 | NA | CASSLGTGSEKLFF
TRBJ1-6 | TRBV6-6 | NA | CASRGPNSPLHF
TRBJ1-2 | TRBV5-1 | NA | CASSGRTGSLGYTF
TRBJ1-5 | TRBV10-2 | NA | CASSTDSNQPQHF
TRBJ1-4 | TRBV3-1/TRBV3-2 | NA | CASSQATPNEKLFF
TRBJ2-1 | TRBV30 | NA | CAWSVPRGPHLLYNEQFF
TRBJ1-5 | TRBV4-3 | NA | CASSQDHRTGSNQPQHF
TRBJ1-3 | TRBV4-3 | NA | CASSQAPYSGNTIYF
TRBJ2-7 | TRBV19 | NA | CASTLDRYGGEQYF
TRBJ1-5 | TRBV7-9 | NA | CASSLDTPGQPQHF
TRBJ2-3 | TRBV5-1 | NA | CASSSQNRETDTQYF
TRBJ1-2 | TRBV7-2 | once | CASSSPGRYYGYTF
TRBJ2-5 | TRBV29-1 | once | CSVLNTGGAEETQYF
TRBJ2-7 | TRBV18 | NA | CASSRGASGEPYEQYF
TRBJ2-1 | TRBV7-8 | NA | CASSSGTHRGNEQFF